The 5 T cell receptor beta chains below all came from one sample that was sequenced in a study of cytomegalovirus exposure and HLA in healthy donors. Primers: 60 Vbeta forward and 13 Jbeta reverse. Method: immunoSEQ multiplex PCR; TCRdb's copy keeps in-frame clones and lacks some. The table has more than 150,000 clones, 75% to 80% seen once. Sequenced material: PBMCs. All receptors come from a man in his fifties or sixties in good health and CMV-seropositive.

The chain employs TRBV5-1 and TRBJ2-1, with 7 bases matching TRBD1. Germline V lookup: CDR1 SGHRS, CDR2 YFSETQ. CDR3 length: 15 amino acids. V dropped 0 bases and J dropped 3; count of bases not matched to a gene: 3. CDR3 nucleotides: TGCGCCAGCAGCTTGGACAGGGGAATCTACAATGAGCAGTTCTTC. Translating it yields CASSLDRGIYNEQFF.

The rearrangement uses TRBV5-1 and TRBJ1-2; D is possibly TRBD1 (5 bases). CDR1 is SGHRS and CDR2 is YFSETQ in the germline V gene. With 5 bases removed from V and 5 bases from J, the gap between germline ends came to 16 bases. This CDR3 comprises 14 residues. The CDR3 bases are TGCGCCAGCAGTACAATGGGGCTGAGTTATGGCTACACCTTC. Encoded protein: CASSTMGLSYGYTF. The full variable domain, completed using reference TRBV5-1 and TRBJ1-2, is KAGVTQTPRYLIKTRGQQVTLSCSPISGHRSVSWYQQTPGQGLQFLFEYFSETQRNKGNFPGRFSGRQFSNSRSEMNVSTLELGDSALYLCASSTMGLSYGYTFGSGTRLTVV.

The V and J genes are TRBV7-9 and TRBJ2-2; TRBD2 agrees at 10 bases. Looked up from germline, CDR1 is SEHNR and CDR2 is FQNEAQ (reference sequence). There are 16 residues in the CDR3. Trimming removed 3 bases from V and 3 bases from J; junction bases left unmatched: 4. Here the CDR3 DNA reads TGTGCCAGCAGCTTCCTAGCGGGGGTGGACACCGGGGAGCTGTTTTTT. This translates into CASSFLAGVDTGELFF.

CDR3 loop: CASSFDRANTEAFF. The CDR3, as DNA: TGTGCCAGCAGTTTCGACAGGGCGAACACTGAAGCTTTCTTT. The J gene is TRBJ1-1, the V gene TRBV5-5, with TRBD1 matching over 7 bases. CDR3 length: 14 residues. After removal of 5 bases from V and 1 base from J, the junction contained 5 bases not matched to a gene. CDR1 and CDR2 from the germline V gene are SGHKS and YYEKEE (reference sequence). The full variable domain, with the rest looked up from reference TRBV5-5 and TRBJ1-1, is DAGVTQSPTHLIKTRGQQVTLRCSPISGHKSVSWYQQVLGQGPQFIFQYYEKEERGRGNFPDRFSARQFPNYSSELNVNALLLGDSALYLCASSFDRANTEAFFGQGTRLTVV.

The chain is built from TRBV6-4 and TRBJ1-2; 8 bases line up with TRBD1. J lost 5 bases, V lost 4 bases, and 12 bases had no gene match. This CDR3 contains 16 residues. Per the germline V gene, CDR1 is MRHNA and CDR2 is SNTAGT. CDR3 residues: CASSVLPDRGLYGYTF. The CDR3 DNA is TGTGCCAGCAGTGTCCTTCCTGACAGGGGATTATATGGCTACACCTTC.